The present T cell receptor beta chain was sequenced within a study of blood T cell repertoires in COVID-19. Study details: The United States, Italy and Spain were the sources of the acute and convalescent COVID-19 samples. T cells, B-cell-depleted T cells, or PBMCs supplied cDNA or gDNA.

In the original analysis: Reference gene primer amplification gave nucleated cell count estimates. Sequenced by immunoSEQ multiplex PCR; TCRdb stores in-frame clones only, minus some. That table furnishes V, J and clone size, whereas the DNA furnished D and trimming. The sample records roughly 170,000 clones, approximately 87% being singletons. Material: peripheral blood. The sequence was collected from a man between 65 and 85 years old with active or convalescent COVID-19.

CDR3 DNA: TGTGCCAGCAGCCACCGGGACAAGGGGGTACACGAGCAGTACTTC. Protein sequence: CASSHRDKGVHEQYF. V gene TRBV11-2 combines with J gene TRBJ2-7, with TRBD1 as a possible D gene (6 bases). This CDR3 spans 15 amino acids. The ends were cut back, 5 bases at V and 5 bases at J, with 19 bases in the middle. Germline loops: CDR1 SGHAT, CDR2 FQNNGV.